One sample yielded the 4 T cell receptor beta chains listed below, sequenced in a study of graft-versus-host responses after intestinal transplantation (dated by TCRdb to about 2021). Preparation of the library involved the immunoSEQ multiplex PCR assay. Imported from immuneACCESS, the table was reduced by TCRdb to in-frame sequences with V and J called. These copies leave out some clones; in studies compared against another copy, an unresolved V gene accounts for under half, and the cause of the remainder is not known. The sample data list some 120,000 clones, and less than 95% of these were observed just once. Jointly, the top ten make up roughly 0.17% of the sample. These receptors' targets are unknown. The meaning of the sample's time point label: cells obtained before transplantation from donor or recipient. Here the sequenced sample was unstimulated CD4+ T cells sorted from spleen or lymph node cells, taken before intestinal transplant. The receptors were gathered from a human donor who received an intestinal transplant.

The chain recombines TRBV5-6 with TRBJ1-5; TRBD1 matches 7 bases. The CDR3 is 16 residues long. The junction had 6 bases not matched to a gene; V was cut back by 0 bases and J by 3 bases. Germline assignment: CDR1 SGHDT and CDR2 YYEEEE. CDR3 amino acids: CASSLAGTDFNQPQHF. Written as DNA, the CDR3 is TGTGCCAGCAGCTTGGCCGGGACAGATTTCAATCAGCCCCAGCATTTT. Drawing the rest from reference TRBV5-6 and TRBJ1-5, the complete variable domain is DAGVTQSPTHLIKTRGQQVTLRCSPKSGHDTVSWYQQALGQGPQFIFQYYEEEERQRGNFPDRFSGHQFPNYSSELNVNALLLGDSALYLCASSLAGTDFNQPQHFGDGTRLSIL.

The V call is TRBV5-1, the J call TRBJ1-3; no clear D gene. The germline gives CDR1 SGHRS, CDR2 YFSETQ. The CDR3 totals 15 residues. The V and J ends lost 4 bases and 0 bases respectively, with 11 bases between them. CDR3 protein: CASSADPGSGNTIYF. The DNA of the CDR3 is TGCGCCAGCAGCGCTGACCCAGGCTCTGGAAACACCATATATTTT.

The V and J genes are TRBV7-3 and TRBJ2-1; 8 bases align to TRBD2. The CDR3 runs 16 residues. Germline V gives CDR1 SGHTA, CDR2 FQGTGA. Germline trimming cut 4 bases from V and 2 bases from J; bases unmatched to any gene: 7. This CDR3 is CASSSEPGLAYNEQFF. The CDR3 coding sequence is TGTGCCAGCAGCTCAGAGCCGGGACTAGCCTACAATGAGCAGTTCTTC.

On this clone: This sample also contains other DNA sequences that code for the same CDR3. V gene TRBV5-1 combines with J gene TRBJ2-5; possible D gene TRBD1, 5 bases. V lost 4 bases and J 4 bases, leaving 8 bases between the germline ends. Germline CDR1 SGHRS, CDR2 YFSETQ. The CDR3 covers 12 residues. CDR3 loop: CASSPQGETQYF. The CDR3, as DNA: TGCGCCAGCAGCCCGCAGGGAGAGACCCAGTACTTC.